This T cell receptor (beta chain) was retrieved from a study of T cell responses to AZD1222 COVID-19 vaccine. Study background: The analysis combined second doses at about 4 or about 12 weeks.

CDR1 LNHDA and CDR2 SQIVND come from the germline V gene (reference sequence). There are 17 residues in the CDR3. V shed 2 bases, J shed 5 bases, and the junction held 11 bases outside the gene matches. Notes on this clone: Its matching antigen is unknown.

Study-level results: Across the whole spike, CD4 TCRs peaked at regions 160-218 and 743-854. Rises in breadth and depth of Spike-specific TCRs came after two AZD1222 doses. Just a handful of people given AZD1222 tested seropositive at baseline.

Some clones are missing from TCRdb's copy, which holds only in-frame ones; the method was immunoSEQ multiplex PCR. The sample has over 150,000 clones, approximately 86% seen once. The receptor was isolated from an adult in good health. This specimen consisted of peripheral blood, obtained on day 0 of AZD1222 vaccination. The J gene is TRBJ2-2, the V gene TRBV19; 7 nucleotides align to TRBD1. The CDR3 protein is CASSISSRGQRTGELFF. CDR3 coding DNA: TGTGCCAGTAGTATATCTTCTAGGGGGCAAAGGACCGGGGAGCTGTTTTTT.